The 17 T cell receptor beta chains below come from one sample, sequenced in a study of T cell responses to AZD1222 COVID-19 vaccine. Using immunoSEQ multiplex PCR, the repertoire was profiled, and TCRdb retains in-frame clones only, with some absent. In the table there are 130,000 to 150,000 clones, just over 90% of which are singletons. Sample: peripheral blood, taken on day 0 of AZD1222 vaccination. The receptors derive from an adult in good health.

The genes are TRBV7-3 and TRBJ1-1; D gene ambiguous. Germline V gene lookup returns CDR1 SGHTA and CDR2 FQGTGA. Trimming cost V 6 bases and J 0 bases, with 8 bases left between them. The CDR3 spans 13 residues. The CDR3 DNA is TGTGCCAGCAGTAGCACAGTGAACACTGAAGCTTTCTTT. Protein: CASSSTVNTEAFF.

The chain employs TRBV7-9 and TRBJ2-2; D is ambiguous. Looked up from germline, CDR1 is SEHNR and CDR2 is FQNEAQ (reference sequence). Between the trimmed V and J ends, which lost 5 bases and 7 bases, there was a span of 8 bases. This CDR3 spans 12 amino acids. Written as DNA, the CDR3 is TGTGCCAGCAGCCCTCAGAACGGGGAGCTGTTTTTT. Translation: CASSPQNGELFF.

V usage is TRBV20-1 and J usage is TRBJ1-2, with a tentative D call TRBD1 (6 bases). Trimming cost V 8 bases and J 8 bases, with 15 bases left between them. The length of the CDR3 is 11 residues. The V gene's germline CDR1 is DFQATT and CDR2 SNEGSKA (reference sequence). CDR3 nucleotides: TGCAGTCCGAAGGGGGGGGTCGGCTACACCTTC. Translating it yields CSPKGGVGYTF.

The V gene is TRBV27, the J gene TRBJ1-2; D remains unclear. Deletions cut 2 bases from V and 2 bases from J, with 15 bases between. The germline V gene encodes CDR1 MNHEY and CDR2 SMNVEV (reference sequence). This CDR3 region has 16 residues. CDR3 in amino acids: CASSLSALPGNYGYTF. The CDR3 DNA reads as TGTGCCAGCAGTTTAAGTGCACTCCCCGGGAACTATGGCTACACCTTC.

The V call is TRBV15, the J call TRBJ2-7; D ambiguous. Germline V gene sequence: CDR1 LNHNV, CDR2 YYDKDF (reference sequence). The V end lost 8 bases, the J end lost 2 bases, and 7 bases lay between the germline ends. This CDR3 is 11 amino acids long. The CDR3: CATGNTYEQYF. The CDR3 coding sequence is TGTGCCACCGGCAACACCTACGAGCAGTACTTC.

The rearrangement uses TRBV21-1 and TRBJ1-2; the table gives TRBD1 as D, unverified against the DNA. TRBV21-1 is deemed a pseudogene. This CDR3 is built from 15 residues. Here the CDR3 reads CASRWASQLSYGYTF. CDR3 coding DNA: TGTGCCAGCAGGTGGGCCAGTCAACTTTCGTATGGCTACACCTTC.

The chain joins TRBV6-2 or TRBV6-3 to TRBJ2-7; D assignment may be TRBD1 or TRBD2 (5 bases each). This CDR3 spans 15 amino acids. Germline lookup yields CDR1 MNHEY and CDR2 SVGEGT. Trimming left V 1 base short and J 2 bases short, with 12 bases between. In nucleotides, the CDR3 is TGTGCCAGCAGTTACTTGGGCCTGGGGGCCTACGAGCAGTACTTC. It is translated as CASSYLGLGAYEQYF.

CDR3 sequence reads: CASSLMEGTQYF. The DNA of the CDR3 is TGTGCCAGCAGCTTGATGGAGGGTACGCAGTATTTT. V gene TRBV5-6 combines with J gene TRBJ2-3; D might be TRBD2 (6 bases). Germline CDR1 is SGHDT and CDR2 is YYEEEE. The CDR3 consists of 12 residues. Deletions cut 1 base from V and 8 bases from J, with 8 bases between. Complete variable domain (other parts from reference TRBV5-6 and TRBJ2-3): DAGVTQSPTHLIKTRGQQVTLRCSPKSGHDTVSWYQQALGQGPQFIFQYYEEEERQRGNFPDRFSGHQFPNYSSELNVNALLLGDSALYLCASSLMEGTQYFGPGTRLTVL.

V and J are TRBV30 and TRBJ1-5, with D possibly TRBD1 on 6 matching bases. The germline CDR1 and CDR2 sequences are GTSNPN and SVGIG (reference sequence). V was trimmed by 3 bases and J by 6 bases, leaving 12 bases between them. The CDR3 contains 13 residues. The CDR3 DNA is TGTGCCTGGAGGGAGGGGGTCGGTCAGCCCCAGCATTTT. The encoded protein is CAWREGVGQPQHF.

The rearrangement links TRBV9 to TRBJ2-5, with a tentative D call TRBD1 (6 bases). The CDR3 runs 14 residues. V dropped 0 bases and J dropped 4 bases, with 10 bases sitting between them. CDR1 and CDR2 from the germline V gene are SGDLS and YYNGEE. CDR3 in DNA: TGTGCCAGCAGCGTAGCTGGCAGGGGAGAGACCCAGTACTTC. The encoded protein is CASSVAGRGETQYF.

V usage is TRBV7-2 and J usage is TRBJ1-6, with D possibly TRBD1 on 6 matching bases. Germline CDR1 and CDR2: SGHTA and FQGNSA. V shed 5 bases and J shed 7 bases, with 18 bases lying between them. The CDR3 spans 16 residues. CDR3 residues: CASSADRPSTNSPLHF. The CDR3 DNA reads TGTGCCAGCAGCGCCGACAGGCCGTCGACCAATTCACCCCTCCACTTT.

The rearrangement joins TRBV19 to TRBJ1-1; possibly TRBD1 for D (6 bases). The V gene's germline CDR1 is LNHDA and CDR2 SQIVND (reference sequence). V was pared by 7 bases and J by 0 bases, with 12 bases between. CDR3 length: 14 residues. The chain's CDR3 is CASTIGQLNTEAFF. The CDR3 nucleotides are TGTGCCAGTACTATCGGACAGTTGAACACTGAAGCTTTCTTT.

V is TRBV10-2 and J is TRBJ2-5, with 7 bases matching TRBD2. Looked up from germline, CDR1 is WSHSY and CDR2 is SAAADI. The CDR3 runs to 14 residues. Germline trimming cut 3 bases from V and 5 bases from J; bases unmatched to any gene: 6. The DNA of the CDR3 is TGCGCCAGCAGTGACCCGGGGCGGGAGGAGACCCAGTACTTC. Amino acid sequence: CASSDPGREETQYF.

The chain joins TRBV11-2 to TRBJ1-6; a possible D gene is TRBD1 (6 bases). Germline CDR1 reads SGHAT; CDR2 reads FQNNGV. The CDR3 length is 16 residues. V was pared by 4 bases and J by 6 bases, with 16 bases between. Here the CDR3 reads CASSSASGGLNSPLHF. DNA for the CDR3: TGTGCCAGCAGCTCGGCGAGTGGGGGGCTTAATTCACCCCTCCACTTT. The complete variable domain, with remaining parts taken from reference TRBV11-2 and TRBJ1-6, reads EAGVAQSPRYKIIEKRQSVAFWCNPISGHATLYWYQQILGQGPKLLIQFQNNGVVDDSQLPKDRFSAERLKGVDSTLKIQPAKLEDSAVYLCASSSASGGLNSPLHFGNGTRLTVT.

This clone has a single count. The chain uses TRBV5-4 and TRBJ2-1, with 9 bases identical to TRBD2. The CDR3 is 15 amino acids. V lost 1 base to trimming and J lost 5 bases; unmatched junction nucleotides: 4. The germline CDR1 and CDR2 sequences are SGHNT and YYREEE (reference sequence). The chain's CDR3 is CASSLPAGGDNEQFF. DNA of the CDR3: TGTGCCAGCAGCTTGCCAGCGGGAGGCGACAATGAGCAGTTCTTC. Filled out from reference TRBV5-4 and TRBJ2-1, the complete variable domain reads ETGVTQSPTHLIKTRGQQVTLRCSSQSGHNTVSWYQQALGQGPQFIFQYYREEENGRGNFPPRFSGLQFPNYSSELNVNALELDDSALYLCASSLPAGGDNEQFFGPGTRLTVL.

The chain joins TRBV7-8 to TRBJ2-3, with 7 bases matching TRBD1. With V trimmed by 2 bases and J by 2 bases, 7 bases remained unmatched. This CDR3 has 16 amino acids. CDR1 and CDR2 from the germline V gene are SGHVS and FQNEAQ. Here the CDR3 reads CASSLFHGTATDTQYF. The CDR3 DNA follows: TGTGCCAGCAGCTTATTTCATGGGACAGCCACAGATACGCAGTATTTT.

V gene TRBV6-1 combines with J gene TRBJ1-1; no firm D call. Germline CDR1 reads MNHNS; CDR2 reads SASEGT. CDR3 length equals 14 residues. V lost 2 bases, J lost 4 bases, and 11 bases lay in between. DNA for the CDR3: TGTGCCAGCAGTGAATTCCAGGTGGCCACTGAAGCTTTCTTT. It is translated as CASSEFQVATEAFF.